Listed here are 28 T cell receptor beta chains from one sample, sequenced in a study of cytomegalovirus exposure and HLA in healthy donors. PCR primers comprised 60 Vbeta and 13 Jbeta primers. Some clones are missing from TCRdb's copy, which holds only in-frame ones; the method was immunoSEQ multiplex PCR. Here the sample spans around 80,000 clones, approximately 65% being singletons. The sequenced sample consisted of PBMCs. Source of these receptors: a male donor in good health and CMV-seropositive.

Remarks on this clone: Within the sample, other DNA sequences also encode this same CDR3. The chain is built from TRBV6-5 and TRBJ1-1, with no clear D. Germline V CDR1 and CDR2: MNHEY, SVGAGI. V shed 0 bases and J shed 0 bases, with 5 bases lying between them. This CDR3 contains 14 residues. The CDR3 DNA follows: TGTGCCAGCAGTTACTCGGGCCTGAACACTGAAGCTTTCTTT. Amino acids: CASSYSGLNTEAFF.

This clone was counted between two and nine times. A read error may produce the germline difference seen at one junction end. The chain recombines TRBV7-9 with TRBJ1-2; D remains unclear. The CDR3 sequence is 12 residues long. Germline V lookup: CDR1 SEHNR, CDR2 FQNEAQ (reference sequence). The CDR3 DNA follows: TGTTCCAGCAGCTCCTTCTTCTATGGCTACACCTTC. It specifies CSSSSFFYGYTF.

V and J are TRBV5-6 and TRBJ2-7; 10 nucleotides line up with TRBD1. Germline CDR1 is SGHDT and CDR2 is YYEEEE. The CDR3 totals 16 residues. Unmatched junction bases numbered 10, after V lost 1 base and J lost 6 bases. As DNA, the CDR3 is TGTGCCAGCAGCTTGTTCCCCGGACAGGGGGAGATCGAGCAGTACTTC. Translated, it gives CASSLFPGQGEIEQYF.

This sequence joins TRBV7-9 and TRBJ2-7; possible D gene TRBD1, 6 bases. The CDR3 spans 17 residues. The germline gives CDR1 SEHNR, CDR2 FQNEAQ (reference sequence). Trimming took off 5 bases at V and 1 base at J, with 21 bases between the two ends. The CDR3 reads CASSGAGGRGDSYEQYF. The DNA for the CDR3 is TGTGCCAGCAGCGGCGCGGGTGGCAGGGGCGATTCCTACGAGCAGTACTTC.

The DNA of the CDR3 is TGCGCCAGCACCCGGCCCGGGACAGGGATCACCGGGGAGCTGTTTTTT. This sequence encodes CASTRPGTGITGELFF. This rearrangement joins TRBV5-1 to TRBJ2-2; 9 positions agree with TRBD1. The trim removed 6 bases at V and 4 bases at J, leaving 10 bases unmatched. Germline V lookup: CDR1 SGHRS, CDR2 YFSETQ. The CDR3 runs 16 residues.

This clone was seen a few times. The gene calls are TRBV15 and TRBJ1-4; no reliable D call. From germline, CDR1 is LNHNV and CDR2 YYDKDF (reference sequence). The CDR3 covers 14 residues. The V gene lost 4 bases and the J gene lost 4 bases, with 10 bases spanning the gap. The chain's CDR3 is CATSTYQRNEKLFF. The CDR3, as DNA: TGTGCCACCAGCACCTACCAGCGTAATGAAAAACTGTTTTTT. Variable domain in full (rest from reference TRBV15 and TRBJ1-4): DAMVIQNPRYQVTQFGKPVTLSCSQTLNHNVMYWYQQKSSQAPKLLFHYYDKDFNNEADTPDNFQSRRPNTSFCFLDIRSPGLGDTAMYLCATSTYQRNEKLFFGSGTQLSVL.

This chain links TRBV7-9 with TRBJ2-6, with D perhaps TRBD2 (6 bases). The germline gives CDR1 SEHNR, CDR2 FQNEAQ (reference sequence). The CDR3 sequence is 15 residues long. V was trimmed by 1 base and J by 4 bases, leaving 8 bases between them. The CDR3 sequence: CASSLGGAGANVLTF. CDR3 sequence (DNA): TGTGCCAGCAGCTTAGGCGGGGCCGGGGCCAACGTCCTGACTTTC.

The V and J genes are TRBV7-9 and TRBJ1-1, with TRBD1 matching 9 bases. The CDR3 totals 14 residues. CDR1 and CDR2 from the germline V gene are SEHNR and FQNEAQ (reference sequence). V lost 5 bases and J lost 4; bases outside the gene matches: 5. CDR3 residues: CASSPGQGTTEAFF. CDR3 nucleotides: TGTGCCAGCAGCCCTGGACAGGGGACCACTGAAGCTTTCTTT. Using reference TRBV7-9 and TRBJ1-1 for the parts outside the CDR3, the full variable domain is DTGVSQNPRHKITKRGQNVTFRCDPISEHNRLYWYRQTLGQGPEFLTYFQNEAQLEKSRLLSDRFSAERPKGSFSTLEIQRTEQGDSAMYLCASSPGQGTTEAFFGQGTRLTVV.

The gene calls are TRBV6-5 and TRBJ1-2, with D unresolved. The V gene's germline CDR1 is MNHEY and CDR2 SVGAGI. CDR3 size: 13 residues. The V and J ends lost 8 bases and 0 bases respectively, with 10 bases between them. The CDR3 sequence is CASRHQANYGYTF. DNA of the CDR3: TGTGCCAGCCGGCACCAGGCTAACTATGGCTACACCTTC.

This chain's CDR3 is CASSLGTERVPHLWGYTF. The CDR3 DNA sequence: TGTGCCAGCAGCTTAGGGACAGAGAGGGTCCCCCACTTATGGGGCTACACCTTC. V usage is TRBV7-2 and J usage is TRBJ1-2; D may be TRBD1 (6 bases). Germline V gene lookup returns CDR1 SGHTA and CDR2 FQGNSA. Trimming stripped 1 base from V and 8 bases from J, with 26 bases between. CDR3 length: 18 amino acids.

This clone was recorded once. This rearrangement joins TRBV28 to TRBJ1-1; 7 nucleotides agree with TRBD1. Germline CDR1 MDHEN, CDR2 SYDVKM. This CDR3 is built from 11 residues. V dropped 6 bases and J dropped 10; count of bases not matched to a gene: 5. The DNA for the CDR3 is TGTGCCAGCAGCCGAGCAGGGGGAGCTTTCTTT. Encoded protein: CASSRAGGAFF.

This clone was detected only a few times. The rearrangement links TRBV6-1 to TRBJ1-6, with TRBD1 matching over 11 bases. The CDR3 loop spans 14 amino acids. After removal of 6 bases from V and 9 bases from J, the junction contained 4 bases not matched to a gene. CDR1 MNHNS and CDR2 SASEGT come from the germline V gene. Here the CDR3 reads CASSLGTGGSPLHF. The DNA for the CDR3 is TGTGCCAGCAGCCTCGGGACAGGGGGTTCACCCCTCCACTTT.

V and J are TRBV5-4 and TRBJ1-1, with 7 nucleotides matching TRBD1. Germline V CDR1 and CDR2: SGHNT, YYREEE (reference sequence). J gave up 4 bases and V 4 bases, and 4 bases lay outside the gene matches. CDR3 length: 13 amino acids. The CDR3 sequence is CASSPTGTTEAFF. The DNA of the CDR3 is TGTGCCAGCAGCCCGACAGGGACCACTGAAGCTTTCTTT.

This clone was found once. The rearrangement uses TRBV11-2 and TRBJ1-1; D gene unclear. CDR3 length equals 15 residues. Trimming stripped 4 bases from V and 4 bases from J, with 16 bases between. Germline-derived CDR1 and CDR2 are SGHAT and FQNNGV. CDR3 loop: CASSSLPRVSTEAFF. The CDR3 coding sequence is TGTGCCAGCAGCTCCCTACCTCGAGTTAGCACTGAAGCTTTCTTT.

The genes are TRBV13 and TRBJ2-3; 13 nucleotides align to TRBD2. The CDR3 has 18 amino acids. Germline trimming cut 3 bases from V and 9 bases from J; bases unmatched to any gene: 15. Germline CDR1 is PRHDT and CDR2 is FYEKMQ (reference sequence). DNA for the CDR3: TGTGCCAGCAGCTTTAAGATACTAGCGGGAGGGCCGGGGAGGACGCAGTATTTT. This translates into CASSFKILAGGPGRTQYF.

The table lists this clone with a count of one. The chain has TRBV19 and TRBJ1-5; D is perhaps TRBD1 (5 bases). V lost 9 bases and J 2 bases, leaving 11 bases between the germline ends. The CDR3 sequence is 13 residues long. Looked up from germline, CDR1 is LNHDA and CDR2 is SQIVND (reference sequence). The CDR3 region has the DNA TGTGCCAGCGCCGACAGCCGCAATCAGCCCCAGCATTTT. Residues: CASADSRNQPQHF.

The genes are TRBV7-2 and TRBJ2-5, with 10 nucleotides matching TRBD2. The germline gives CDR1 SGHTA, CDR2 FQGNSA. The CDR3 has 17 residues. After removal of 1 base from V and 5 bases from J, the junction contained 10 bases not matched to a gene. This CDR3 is CASSLVSSGSWGETQYF. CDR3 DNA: TGTGCCAGCAGCTTAGTGTCTAGCGGGAGTTGGGGGGAGACCCAGTACTTC. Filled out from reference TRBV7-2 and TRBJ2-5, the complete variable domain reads GAGVSQSPSNKVTEKGKDVELRCDPISGHTALYWYRQSLGQGLEFLIYFQGNSAPDKSGLPSDRFSAERTGGSVSTLTIQRTQQEDSAVYLCASSLVSSGSWGETQYFGPGTRLLVL.

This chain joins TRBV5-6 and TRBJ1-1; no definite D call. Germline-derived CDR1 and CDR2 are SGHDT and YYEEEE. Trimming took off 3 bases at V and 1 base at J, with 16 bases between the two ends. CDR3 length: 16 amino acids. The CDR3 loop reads CASSWWTGLENTEAFF. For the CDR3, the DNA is TGTGCCAGCAGCTGGTGGACTGGACTGGAGAACACTGAAGCTTTCTTT.

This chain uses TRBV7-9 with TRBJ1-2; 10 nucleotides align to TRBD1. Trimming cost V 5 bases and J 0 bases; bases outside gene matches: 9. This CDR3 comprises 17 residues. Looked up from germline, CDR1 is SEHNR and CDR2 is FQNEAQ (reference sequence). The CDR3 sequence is CASSPMTGGAPNYGYTF. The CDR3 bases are TGTGCCAGCAGCCCCATGACAGGGGGCGCACCTAACTATGGCTACACCTTC.

The chain's CDR3 is CASSFNRVTGYTF. The CDR3 region has the DNA TGTGCCAGCAGCTTCAACAGGGTGACTGGCTACACCTTC. The chain employs TRBV14 and TRBJ1-2, with a possible D match to TRBD1 (6 bases). This CDR3 contains 13 residues. V was cut by 5 bases and J by 7 bases, with 14 bases left in between. Germline V gives CDR1 SGHDN, CDR2 FVKESK.

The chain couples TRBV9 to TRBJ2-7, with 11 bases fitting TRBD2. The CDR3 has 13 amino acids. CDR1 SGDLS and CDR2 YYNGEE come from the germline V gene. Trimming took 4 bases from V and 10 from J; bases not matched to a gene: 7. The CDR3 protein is CASSPQTSGDQYF. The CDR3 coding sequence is TGTGCCAGCAGCCCACAGACTAGCGGGGACCAGTACTTC.

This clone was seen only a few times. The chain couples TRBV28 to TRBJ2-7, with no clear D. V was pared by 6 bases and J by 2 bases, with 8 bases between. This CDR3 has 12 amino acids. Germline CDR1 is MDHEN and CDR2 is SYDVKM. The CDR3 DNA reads TGTGCCAGCAGCCACCACACCTACGAGCAGTACTTC. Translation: CASSHHTYEQYF.

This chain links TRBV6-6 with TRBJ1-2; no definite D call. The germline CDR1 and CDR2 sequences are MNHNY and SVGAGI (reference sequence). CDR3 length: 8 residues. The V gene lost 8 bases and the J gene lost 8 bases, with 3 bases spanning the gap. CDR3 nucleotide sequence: TGTGCCAGCGGCGGCTACACCTTC. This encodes CASGGYTF.

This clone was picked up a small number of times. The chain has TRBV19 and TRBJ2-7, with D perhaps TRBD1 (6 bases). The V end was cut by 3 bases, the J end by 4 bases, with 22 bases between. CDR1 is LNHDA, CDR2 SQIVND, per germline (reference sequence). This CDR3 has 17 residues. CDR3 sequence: CASSIALTGSLRYEQYF. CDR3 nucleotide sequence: TGTGCCAGTAGTATCGCACTAACAGGGTCCCTTAGGTACGAGCAGTACTTC.

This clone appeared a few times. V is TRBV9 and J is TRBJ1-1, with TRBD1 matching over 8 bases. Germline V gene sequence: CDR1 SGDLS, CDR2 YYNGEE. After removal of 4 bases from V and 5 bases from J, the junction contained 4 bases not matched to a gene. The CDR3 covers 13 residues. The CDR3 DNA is TGTGCCAGCAGCCCGACAGGGGAGACTGAAGCTTTCTTT. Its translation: CASSPTGETEAFF.

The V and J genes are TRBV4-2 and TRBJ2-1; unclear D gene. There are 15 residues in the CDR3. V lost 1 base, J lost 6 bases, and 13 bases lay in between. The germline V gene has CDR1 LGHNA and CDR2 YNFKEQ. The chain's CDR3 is CASSQGSGVGNEQFF. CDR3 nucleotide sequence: TGTGCCAGCAGCCAAGGGTCAGGTGTAGGCAATGAGCAGTTCTTC.

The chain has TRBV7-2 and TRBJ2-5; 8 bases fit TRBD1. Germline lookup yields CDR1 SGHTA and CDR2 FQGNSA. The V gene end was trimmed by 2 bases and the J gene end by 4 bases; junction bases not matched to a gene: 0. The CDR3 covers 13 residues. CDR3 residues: CASSLQGAETQYF. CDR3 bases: TGTGCCAGCAGCTTACAGGGGGCAGAGACCCAGTACTTC.

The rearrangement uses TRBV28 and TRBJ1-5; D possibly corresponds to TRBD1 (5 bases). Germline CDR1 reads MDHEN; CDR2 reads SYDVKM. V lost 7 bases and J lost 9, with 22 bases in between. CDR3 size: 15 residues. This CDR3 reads CASTPSQGPRRPQHF. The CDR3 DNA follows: TGTGCCAGCACCCCCAGCCAGGGCCCTCGCCGGCCCCAGCATTTT.